The rows below give T cell receptor beta chains drawn from one sample of a study of monozygotic twins with inflammatory bowel disease. TCRdb re-called the 5' RACE reads and shows each CDR3 protein once, DNA omitted. This sample's table reports a few hundred thousand distinct CDR3 sequences. The material sequenced was blood. The receptors come from a human donor with ulcerative colitis or Crohn's disease, or a healthy co-twin of an affected twin (not recorded which). The CDR3 runs from the conserved cysteine through the conserved F or W. Each record gives: V gene, J gene, CDR3 protein.

TRBV6-5,TRBJ1-2,CASSYRGRLNYGYTF
TRBV5-4,TRBJ1-1,CASSGQGQGSTEAFF
TRBV12-3/TRBV12-4,TRBJ1-1,CASYLLGPDRGLMEAFF
TRBV5-1,TRBJ2-7,CASSLDWTGTGYEQYF
TRBV20-1,TRBJ2-7,CSARVIPNYEQYF
TRBV3-1,TRBJ2-7,CASSQVSAGPYEQYF
TRBV9,TRBJ2-4,CASSVGGALGNIQYF
TRBV18,TRBJ2-7,CASSPQASSYEQYF
TRBV11-2,TRBJ2-1,CASSLTRNNNEQFF
TRBV15,TRBJ1-3,CATTFSPGSGNTIYF
TRBV3-1,TRBJ2-5,CASSQGGQSAQETQYF
TRBV19,TRBJ1-4,CASTETQFLGEKLFF
TRBV7-2,TRBJ2-1,CASRPGGHNEQFF
TRBV7-2,TRBJ1-3,CASSLVTQGGSGNTIYF
TRBV27,TRBJ2-7,CASSLGPDRLYEQYF
TRBV28,TRBJ1-5,CASSLLAAYSNQPQHF
TRBV6-5,TRBJ2-3,CASSYRFSPPAASQYF
TRBV27,TRBJ1-6,CASRQGAYDNSPLHF
TRBV14,TRBJ2-7,CASSQRDGGTYEQYF
TRBV4-3,TRBJ2-3,CASSQDQASTDTQYF
TRBV7-9,TRBJ2-1,CASSLGGSGRYYNEQFF
TRBV7-7,TRBJ1-2,CASSLENTGSANYGYTF
TRBV12-3/TRBV12-4,TRBJ2-7,CASSFRGGHYEQYF
TRBV28,TRBJ2-1,CASSIVQGTGDYNEQFF